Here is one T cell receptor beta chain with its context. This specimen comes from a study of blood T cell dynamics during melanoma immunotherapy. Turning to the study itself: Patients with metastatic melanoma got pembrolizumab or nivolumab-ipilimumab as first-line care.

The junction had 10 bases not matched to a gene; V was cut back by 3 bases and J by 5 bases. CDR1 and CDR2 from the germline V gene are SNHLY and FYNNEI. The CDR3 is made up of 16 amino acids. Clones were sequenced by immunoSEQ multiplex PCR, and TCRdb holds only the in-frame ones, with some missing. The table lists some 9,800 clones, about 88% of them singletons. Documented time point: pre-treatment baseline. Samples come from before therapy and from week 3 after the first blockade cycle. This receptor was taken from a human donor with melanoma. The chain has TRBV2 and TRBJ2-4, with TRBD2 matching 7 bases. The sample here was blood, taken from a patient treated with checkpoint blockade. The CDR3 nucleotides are TGTGCCAGCAGTGATATTACGGGGGGATCAGAAAACATTCAGTACTTC. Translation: CASSDITGGSENIQYF.